This is a list of T cell receptor beta chains from one sample in a study of CD8+CD57+ T cells in acquired aplastic anemia. Each CDR3 protein gets one entry after TCRdb re-called the reads with MiXCR. In the table there are over 150,000 distinct CDR3 sequences, roughly 54% of which are singletons. Sequenced input: sorted CD4+, CD8+, or CD8+CD57+ T cells (not recorded which) from PBMCs. All receptors derive from a human donor with aplastic anemia. Each CDR3 is given with its conserved first and last residue. A D gene is named only where the DNA matches it firmly. Not every row has a clone size; where given, it reads once, few, many or a size class.

v_gene	j_gene	abundance	d_gene	CDR3nt	CDR3aa
TRBV5-1	TRBJ2-7	.	.	TGCGCCAGCTCCCCCCTGGCGCTAAGCTCCTACGAGCAGTACTTC	CASSPLALSSYEQYF
TRBV14	TRBJ2-2	many	.	TGTGCCAGCAGCCCCCGGGTCAAATTGAACACCGGGGAGCTGTTTTTT	CASSPRVKLNTGELFF
TRBV7-9	TRBJ2-7	.	.	TGTGCCAGCAGCCCAACCAGCATGCCCTACCAGTACTTC	CASSPTSMPYQYF
TRBV7-9	TRBJ2-5	.	.	TGTGCCAGCAGCTTGCTAGCGTCGCAAGAGACCCAGTACTTC	CASSLLASQETQYF
TRBV2	TRBJ1-5	.	.	TGTGCCAGCAGGAGGACGGAATATAGCAATCAGCCCCAGCATTTT	CASRRTEYSNQPQHF
TRBV19	TRBJ2-7	.	.	TGTGCCAGTAGTATTAGCAGATCTACCTACGAGCAGTACTTC	CASSISRSTYEQYF
TRBV10-3	TRBJ2-5	.	TRBD1	TGTGCCATCAGTGACTTTACGGGACAGGGGCCCCAAGAGACCCAGTACTTC	CAISDFTGQGPQETQYF
TRBV7-9	TRBJ2-2	.	.	TGTGCCCCCTCGGCTGTTACCGGGGAGCTGTTTTTT	CAPSAVTGELFF
TRBV10-2	TRBJ1-5	.	.	TGCGCCAGCCAATATCAGCCCCAGCATTTT	CASQYQPQHF
TRBV7-3	TRBJ1-5	many	TRBD1	TGTGCCAGCAGCTCCACAGGGGGCGCCCCGAATCAGCCCCAGCATTTT	CASSSTGGAPNQPQHF
TRBV20-1	TRBJ2-1	.	TRBD2	TGCAGTCAAACCGGGACTAGCGTCAATGAGCAGTTCTTC	CSQTGTSVNEQFF
TRBV10-1	TRBJ2-7	.	.	TGCGCCAGCAGTCGCCGGGACGGCACACACGAGCAGTACTTC	CASSRRDGTHEQYF
TRBV10-1	TRBJ2-6	many	.	TGCGCCAGCAGTGAGGGGGCGGGTTCGGCCAACGTCCTGACTTTC	CASSEGAGSANVLTF
TRBV19	TRBJ2-7	many	.	TGTGCCAGTAACGGTGCCGGAGGGAGACACGAGCAGTACTTC	CASNGAGGRHEQYF
TRBV19	TRBJ1-2	.	TRBD1	TGTGCCAGTAGGGGGGACAGGGTTTATGGCTACACCTTC	CASRGDRVYGYTF
TRBV15	TRBJ1-2	.	TRBD1	TGTGCCACCAGCAGAGGCGGGACAGAGTTTAACTATGGCTACACCTTC	CATSRGGTEFNYGYTF
TRBV29-1	TRBJ2-5	once	TRBD2	TGCAGCGAGCTAGCGGGGGGCGGGACCCAGTACTTC	CSELAGGGTQYF
TRBV10-3	TRBJ2-1	few	.	TGTGCCATCAGAACGGACTCTAACAATGAGCAGTTCTTC	CAIRTDSNNEQFF
TRBV9	TRBJ1-6	many	.	TGTGCCAGCAGCGTAGGAGGGCAGATTAATTCACCCCTCCACTTT	CASSVGGQINSPLHF
TRBV25-1	TRBJ2-3	few	TRBD2	TGTGCCAGCAGTATAACCTCTATAGCGGGGGGACGCACAGATACGCAGTATTTT	CASSITSIAGGRTDTQYF
TRBV7-2	TRBJ2-2	many	TRBD1	TGTGCCAGCAGCTTTGGACAGGCCGGGGAGCTGTTTTTT	CASSFGQAGELFF
TRBV29-1	TRBJ2-7	few	TRBD1	TGCAGCGTAGCTACAGGGGGCTTGAACGAGCAGTACTTC	CSVATGGLNEQYF
TRBV5-1	TRBJ2-1	.	TRBD2	TGCGCCAGCAGCTTGGGGCTAGCGGGGGAGAATGAGCAGTTCTTC	CASSLGLAGENEQFF
TRBV27	TRBJ1-5	.	.	TGTGCCAGCAGTTTATTTGGGGAGACCAATCAGCCCCAGCATTTT	CASSLFGETNQPQHF
TRBV9	TRBJ2-3	.	TRBD2	TGTGCCAGCAGCGTAGGAGCGACGGGAGGCCTCACAGATACGCAGTATTTT	CASSVGATGGLTDTQYF
TRBV4-1	TRBJ1-5	.	TRBD1	TGCGCCAGCAGCCAAGTAGCCCGAGGCAGGGGGGGGCAGCCCCAGCATTTT	CASSQVARGRGGQPQHF
TRBV10-3	TRBJ1-2	.	.	TGTGCCATCAGTGAGTCAACAGGGCACCAGTCCTATGGCTACACCTTC	CAISESTGHQSYGYTF
TRBV7-2	TRBJ1-5	.	.	TGTGCCAGCACCCCATTGGGGAGCAATCAGCCCCAGCATTTT	CASTPLGSNQPQHF
TRBV5-1	TRBJ2-1	many	.	TGCGCCAGCAGCTTGCGTCCAAATGAGCAGTTCTTC	CASSLRPNEQFF
TRBV13	TRBJ2-7	once	TRBD2	TGTGCCAGCAGCTCTCCCCCCTCGGGACTAGCGGGAGGGATAAACGAGCAGTACTTC	CASSSPPSGLAGGINEQYF
TRBV20-1	TRBJ1-1	.	.	TGCAGTGCTAGGAGCGTGGATGAAGCTTTCTTT	CSARSVDEAFF
TRBV7-2	TRBJ1-5	.	.	TGTGCCAGCAGCTTAGCGCCAAGGCCCAATCAGCCCCAGCATTTT	CASSLAPRPNQPQHF
TRBV20-1	TRBJ2-7	.	.	TGCAGTGCCAGCAGCTTGGCGGGACAGACTTACGAGCAGTACTTC	CSASSLAGQTYEQYF
TRBV19	TRBJ2-5	.	.	TGTGCCAGTAGTACCATGGGACTGATCCAAGAGACCCAGTACTTC	CASSTMGLIQETQYF
TRBV5-4	TRBJ2-7	.	TRBD1	TGTGCCAGCAGCTTGGGGGACAGGGCCTGGGAGCAGTACTTC	CASSLGDRAWEQYF
TRBV29-1	TRBJ2-3	.	TRBD1	TGCAGCGTTGGAACAGGGGTCGATACGCAGTATTTT	CSVGTGVDTQYF
TRBV5-4	TRBJ2-7	.	.	TGTGCCAGCAGCTTGGATCATGCGGGAGCGGGACAATACGGGTACCAGTACTTC	CASSLDHAGAGQYGYQYF
TRBV6-1	TRBJ1-1	.	TRBD1	TGTGCCAGCAGTGTCGGACAGGTAGCTTTCTTT	CASSVGQVAFF
TRBV7-2	TRBJ2-5	.	TRBD1	TGTGCCAGCGCTGGACAGGGGAAAGAGACCCAGTACTTC	CASAGQGKETQYF
TRBV19	TRBJ1-4	.	TRBD1	TGTGCCAGTAGGGCGGGACAGGCTGCAACTAATGAAAAACTGTTTTTT	CASRAGQAATNEKLFF
TRBV11-2	TRBJ2-7	.	TRBD2	TGTGCCAGCAGCTTGACCGGGACTAGCGAATCCTACGAGCAGTACTTC	CASSLTGTSESYEQYF
TRBV5-1	TRBJ1-1	.	.	TGCGCCAGCAGCTTGGGGACAACTGAAGCTTTCTTT	CASSLGTTEAFF
TRBV7-9	TRBJ2-5	many	.	TGTGCCAGCAGCCCTCGGGGGGCTCCTCAACGGGGGACCCAGTACTTC	CASSPRGAPQRGTQYF
TRBV27	TRBJ1-1	few	TRBD1	TGTGCCAGCAGGACCTTACAGGGGAAGGCTGAAGCTTTCTTT	CASRTLQGKAEAFF
TRBV29-1	TRBJ1-1	.	.	TGCAGCGTTGAAGGAAGAGGGAGTCGCACTGAAGCTTTCTTT	CSVEGRGSRTEAFF
TRBV6-4	TRBJ2-7	.	TRBD2	TGTGCCAGCAGTGAAATCGGGGGGGCCGGGGAGCAGTACTTC	CASSEIGGAGEQYF
TRBV20-1	TRBJ2-7	.	TRBD2	TGCAGTGCTCGAACCGGGCAAAGCGGGGATCCCTACGAGCAGTACTTC	CSARTGQSGDPYEQYF
TRBV27	TRBJ2-7	many	TRBD2	TGTGCCAGCAGTTTACGGGGGGGGTACGAGCAGTACTTC	CASSLRGGYEQYF
TRBV2	TRBJ1-2	.	.	TGTGCCAGCAATTTGTGGGGGAGGGATGGCTACACCTTC	CASNLWGRDGYTF
TRBV10-3	TRBJ1-6	.	.	TGTGCCATCAGTGAGTCGACGAATTCACCCCTCCACTTT	CAISESTNSPLHF
TRBV28	TRBJ2-3	.	.	TGTGCCAGCAGTTTAATGACAGCTAGCACAGATACGCAGTATTTT	CASSLMTASTDTQYF
TRBV29-1	TRBJ2-5	.	TRBD2	TGCAGCGGGGGAGGGGAGACCCAGTACTTC	CSGGGETQYF
TRBV15	TRBJ2-7	few	.	TGTGCCACCAGGGAGGGGATCGGGAGCTCCTACGAGCAGTACTTC	CATREGIGSSYEQYF